This T cell receptor beta chain appears in the sequencing data of a study of T cell responses to AZD1222 COVID-19 vaccine. The assay was immunoSEQ multiplex PCR, and TCRdb's table has in-frame clones only and misses some. The sample contains 90,000 to 130,000 clones, about 90% of which appear only once. Points from the study as a whole: Dominant CD4 TCR responses targeted spike regions 160-218 and 743-854. Recipients of AZD1222 seropositive at baseline numbered only 6 or 7. In the spike-specific TCR repertoire, nearly half reportedly target unmutated variant regions.

Comment on this clone: The antigen remains unidentified.

Here the sequenced sample was peripheral blood, taken on day 0 of AZD1222 vaccination. The clonotype comes from an adult in good health.

Written as DNA, the CDR3 is TGCGCCAGCAGCTTACAAACTGGACTAGTTTCCTACGAGCAGTACTTC. It yields the protein CASSLQTGLVSYEQYF. This chain uses TRBV5-1 with TRBJ2-7, with 7 positions matching TRBD2. CDR3 length equals 16 residues. V lost 2 bases, J lost 1 base, and 9 bases stayed unmatched. CDR1 and CDR2 (germline): SGHRS, YFSETQ.